This T cell receptor beta chain was sequenced for a study of tumour-infiltrating T cells in Burkitt lymphoma. Overall study: All epidemiological Burkitt lymphoma subtypes were represented in the cohort. Productive clonality predicted overall and progression-free survival. Study observations and caveats: Several public clonotypes were shared across many Burkitt lymphoma patients.

Repertoires were generated with immunoSEQ multiplex PCR, while TCRdb's copy carries only in-frame clones and drops some. The sample includes thousands of clones, around 13% of them seen just once. In its sample, this clone was seen a few times. The target antigen is unknown. V lost 4 bases and J lost 6, with 4 bases in between. The germline gives CDR1 DFQATT, CDR2 SNEGSKA (reference sequence). The CDR3 length is 10 residues. The V call is TRBV20-1, the J call TRBJ2-1; no definite D call. This clonotype was obtained from a human donor with Burkitt lymphoma. What was sequenced was tumor tissue. The CDR3 nucleotides read TGCAGTGCTATGGGCAATGAGCAGTTCTTC. Amino acid sequence: CSAMGNEQFF.